Following are 14 T cell receptor beta chains from one sample sequenced in a study of cytomegalovirus exposure and HLA in healthy donors (dated by TCRdb to 2015 to 2018). Library creation used the immunoSEQ multiplex PCR assay. For the multiplex PCR, a mixture combining 60 forward primers for TCR Vbeta segments and 13 reverse primers for TCR Jbeta segments was used. This immuneACCESS table, as held by TCRdb, lists in-frame sequences with V and J called but not all clones. Of the missing ones, under half trace to an unresolved V gene in checked studies; the others have no known cause. This sample gives around 160,000 clones in total; 65% to 85% of them show up just once. The ten largest clonotypes hold 6.5% to 7% of the sample. The sample comprised PBMCs. The receptors were sampled from a woman in her thirties or forties in good health and CMV-seropositive.

V gene TRBV7-2 combines with J gene TRBJ2-3, with a possible D match to TRBD1 (6 bases). Per the germline V gene, CDR1 is SGHTA and CDR2 is FQGNSA. V lost 5 bases and J lost 4, with 16 bases in between. The CDR3 totals 15 residues. The CDR3 here is CASSLTGSRSDTQYF. For the CDR3, the DNA is TGTGCCAGCAGCCTTACAGGGAGTAGGTCAGATACGCAGTATTTT. Variable domain in full (rest from reference TRBV7-2 and TRBJ2-3): GAGVSQSPSNKVTEKGKDVELRCDPISGHTALYWYRQSLGQGLEFLIYFQGNSAPDKSGLPSDRFSAERTGGSVSTLTIQRTQQEDSAVYLCASSLTGSRSDTQYFGPGTRLTVL.

V is TRBV10-3 and J is TRBJ1-1; possibly TRBD1 for D (5 bases). Germline V gene data show CDR1 as ENHRY and CDR2 as SYGVKD. CDR3 length equals 16 residues. V dropped 3 bases and J dropped 4 bases, with 18 bases sitting between them. CDR3 in DNA: TGTGCCATCAGTGAAGAGTTTACAGGTTCCCTCACTGAAGCTTTCTTT. Protein product: CAISEEFTGSLTEAFF.

This clone occurred a few times. The chain employs TRBV7-6 and TRBJ1-2; TRBD1 matches 9 bases. Trimming at V came to 3 bases and at J to 10 bases, leaving 9 bases not matched to a gene. The CDR3 loop spans 14 amino acids. Germline loops: CDR1 SGHVS, CDR2 FNYEAQ. CDR3 region: CASSFASDRGTYTF. The CDR3 DNA is TGTGCCAGCAGCTTCGCGAGTGACAGGGGGACCTACACCTTC.

The chain couples TRBV25-1 to TRBJ1-4, with D maybe TRBD1 (5 bases). CDR3 length: 14 residues. The V gene lost 1 base and the J gene lost 6 bases, with 9 bases spanning the gap. The germline V gene encodes CDR1 MGHDK and CDR2 SYGVNS. CDR3 sequence reads: CASSELRGDEKLFF. CDR3 sequence (DNA): TGTGCCAGCAGTGAATTGCGGGGCGATGAAAAACTGTTTTTT.

The chain is built from TRBV19 and TRBJ2-2, with a possible D match to TRBD2 (7 bases). The CDR3 runs to 14 residues. Trimming left V 4 bases short and J 6 bases short, with 12 bases between. The germline V gene has CDR1 LNHDA and CDR2 SQIVND (reference sequence). This chain's CDR3 is CASSNQGRAGELFF. The CDR3 DNA reads TGTGCCAGTAGTAATCAGGGGAGGGCCGGGGAGCTGTTTTTT.

The rearrangement links TRBV27 to TRBJ2-7, with a tentative D call TRBD1 (6 bases). V lost 2 bases to trimming and J lost 4 bases, with 15 bases between them. Per germline, CDR1 MNHEY and CDR2 SMNVEV (reference sequence). This CDR3 is 15 amino acids long. CDR3 sequence: CASSLRGGPRYEQYF. CDR3 bases: TGTGCCAGCAGTTTACGAGGGGGTCCTAGGTACGAGCAGTACTTC.

This clone rates as medium-sized. This chain uses TRBV7-9 with TRBJ1-4; possibly TRBD1 for D (6 bases). Germline assignment: CDR1 SEHNR and CDR2 FQNEAQ (reference sequence). V dropped 5 bases and J dropped 8 bases, with 12 bases sitting between them. This CDR3 is built from 13 residues. The chain's CDR3 is CASSQDRGEKLFF. The CDR3 coding sequence is TGTGCCAGCAGCCAGGACAGAGGGGAAAAACTGTTTTTT.

J is TRBJ2-1 and V is TRBV6-1; 11 positions agree with TRBD1. Germline assignment: CDR1 MNHNS and CDR2 SASEGT. Trimming took 6 bases from V and 4 from J; bases not matched to a gene: 5. The CDR3 totals 15 residues. CDR3 region: CASRGTGGTYNEQFF. The CDR3 DNA follows: TGTGCCAGCAGAGGGACAGGGGGAACGTACAATGAGCAGTTCTTC.

V and J are TRBV6-1 and TRBJ2-7; D possibly corresponds to TRBD1 (6 bases). Germline V gives CDR1 MNHNS, CDR2 SASEGT. Trimming left V 7 bases short and J 0 bases short, with 13 bases between. The CDR3 length is 14 residues. CDR3 amino acids: CASKRTESSYEQYF. The CDR3, as DNA: TGTGCCAGCAAACGGACAGAGAGCTCCTACGAGCAGTACTTC.

The chain has TRBV2 and TRBJ1-3, with D perhaps TRBD1 (6 bases). Germline assignment: CDR1 SNHLY and CDR2 FYNNEI. There are 16 residues in the CDR3. V was shortened by 3 bases and J by 4 bases, with 16 bases between the two germline ends. The CDR3 loop is CASSDLGRGTGNTIYF. The CDR3 nucleotides are TGTGCCAGCAGTGATCTAGGCAGGGGAACCGGAAACACCATATATTTT.

This clone was recorded only once. CDR3 sequence (DNA): TGTGCCACCAGCGCCAGGATCACCGTGAAAGAGACCCAGTACTTC. Its translation is CATSARITVKETQYF. The chain carries TRBV15 and TRBJ2-5; no clear D gene. CDR1 is LNHNV, CDR2 YYDKDF, per germline (reference sequence). Trimming took off 5 bases at V and 3 bases at J, with 16 bases between the two ends. The CDR3 is made up of 15 amino acids.

The V gene is TRBV7-7, the J gene TRBJ2-3; TRBD2 aligns across 12 bases. In germline, CDR1 is SSHAT, CDR2 FNYEAQ (reference sequence). This CDR3 comprises 16 residues. The trim removed 5 bases at V and 6 bases at J, leaving 9 bases unmatched. CDR3 sequence reads: CASSPGLAGRGDTQYF. The CDR3 nucleotides read TGTGCCAGCAGCCCTGGACTAGCGGGGAGAGGTGATACGCAGTATTTT. Supplemented by reference TRBV7-7 and TRBJ2-3, the full variable domain reads GAGVSQSPRYKVTKRGQDVTLRCDPISSHATLYWYQQALGQGPEFLTYFNYEAQPDKSGLPSDRFSAERPEGSISTLTIQRTEQRDSAMYRCASSPGLAGRGDTQYFGPGTRLTVL.

The chain has TRBV10-2 and TRBJ1-1, with 7 bases that match TRBD1. The trim removed 6 bases at V and 4 bases at J, leaving 8 bases unmatched. The CDR3 sequence is 14 residues long. From germline, CDR1 is WSHSY and CDR2 SAAADI. The CDR3 reads CASSQQAGGTEAFF. The DNA of the CDR3 is TGCGCCAGCAGCCAACAAGCAGGGGGCACTGAAGCTTTCTTT.

Of note for this clone: The junction departs from the called germline gene at one end, perhaps through a read error. This sequence joins TRBV6-6 and TRBJ1-2; the D is unclear. This CDR3 region has 13 residues. The germline gives CDR1 MNHNY, CDR2 SVGAGI (reference sequence). CDR3 residues: CVSSYGRNYGYTF. The CDR3 DNA follows: TGTGTCAGCAGTTACGGGCGTAACTATGGCTACACCTTC.